Listed below are T cell receptor beta chains from one sample, sequenced in a study of T cell responses to AZD1222 COVID-19 vaccine. Repertoires were generated with immunoSEQ multiplex PCR, while TCRdb's copy carries only in-frame clones and drops some. The sample lists 140,000 to 150,000 clones; around 91% were seen once. The specimen comprised peripheral blood, sampled on day 0 of AZD1222 vaccination. Source of these receptors: an adult in good health. Both conserved end residues are part of each CDR3. The order of the fields is J gene, D gene, V gene, clone size, CDR3 protein, CDR3 DNA. The D gene is left open where the match is weak. Some rows mark clone size as missing; the rest say once, few, many or name a class of expanded clone.

j_gene: TRBJ2-5; d_gene: .; v_gene: TRBV7-2; abundance: .; CDR3aa: CASSPAVRAGQETQYF; CDR3nt: TGTGCCAGCAGCCCAGCTGTCCGGGCAGGGCAAGAGACCCAGTACTTC
j_gene: TRBJ1-2; d_gene: .; v_gene: TRBV20-1; abundance: .; CDR3aa: CSASYGNYGYTF; CDR3nt: TGCAGTGCTAGTTACGGGAACTATGGCTACACCTTC
j_gene: TRBJ2-5; d_gene: TRBD1; v_gene: TRBV6-6; abundance: .; CDR3aa: CASSSRTGARETQYF; CDR3nt: TGTGCCAGCAGCTCCAGGACAGGGGCGCGGGAGACCCAGTACTTC
j_gene: TRBJ1-1; d_gene: .; v_gene: TRBV9; abundance: .; CDR3aa: CASSVGQGDEAFF; CDR3nt: TGTGCCAGCAGCGTAGGGCAGGGTGACGAAGCTTTCTTT
j_gene: TRBJ1-3; d_gene: .; v_gene: TRBV9; abundance: .; CDR3aa: CASSQYAGSGNTIYF; CDR3nt: TGTGCCAGCAGCCAATATGCTGGATCTGGAAACACCATATATTTT
j_gene: TRBJ1-2; d_gene: .; v_gene: TRBV2; abundance: .; CDR3aa: CASSDPSYGYTF; CDR3nt: TGTGCCAGCAGTGATCCAAGCTATGGCTACACCTTC
j_gene: TRBJ2-5; d_gene: .; v_gene: TRBV24-1; abundance: few; CDR3aa: CATSAQGVRETQYF; CDR3nt: TGTGCCACCAGTGCACAGGGTGTCAGAGAGACCCAGTACTTC
j_gene: TRBJ1-3; d_gene: TRBD1; v_gene: TRBV6-6; abundance: .; CDR3aa: CASSGQGINTIYF; CDR3nt: TGTGCCAGCAGTGGACAGGGAATAAACACCATATATTTT
j_gene: TRBJ2-2; d_gene: TRBD2; v_gene: TRBV27; abundance: .; CDR3aa: CASSASGRAVGELFF; CDR3nt: TGTGCCAGCAGTGCCAGCGGGAGGGCCGTCGGGGAGCTGTTTTTT
j_gene: TRBJ2-7; d_gene: TRBD1; v_gene: TRBV9; abundance: .; CDR3aa: CASSQQGALKGEQYF; CDR3nt: TGTGCCAGCAGTCAACAGGGGGCGCTGAAAGGAGAGCAGTACTTC
j_gene: TRBJ1-6; d_gene: TRBD1; v_gene: TRBV4-1; abundance: .; CDR3aa: CASSQDGDREGWNNSPLHF; CDR3nt: TGCGCCAGCAGCCAAGATGGGGACAGGGAGGGATGGAATAATTCACCCCTCCACTTT
j_gene: TRBJ1-1; d_gene: TRBD1; v_gene: TRBV5-4; abundance: .; CDR3aa: CASRPGQGIIMNTEAFF; CDR3nt: TGTGCCAGCAGACCGGGACAGGGAATAATAATGAACACTGAAGCTTTCTTT
j_gene: TRBJ1-3; d_gene: TRBD1; v_gene: TRBV9; abundance: .; CDR3aa: CASSVASQGVTGNTIYF; CDR3nt: TGTGCCAGCAGCGTAGCTAGTCAGGGGGTTACTGGAAACACCATATATTTT
j_gene: TRBJ2-1; d_gene: TRBD2; v_gene: TRBV19; abundance: .; CDR3aa: CASSFVSGGLRNEQFF; CDR3nt: TGTGCCAGTAGTTTCGTTAGCGGGGGGCTTCGGAATGAGCAGTTCTTC
j_gene: TRBJ2-3; d_gene: .; v_gene: TRBV6-5; abundance: .; CDR3aa: CASSRGGPWGDTQYF; CDR3nt: TGTGCCAGCAGCAGGGGGGGACCCTGGGGAGATACGCAGTATTTT
j_gene: TRBJ1-5; d_gene: .; v_gene: TRBV28; abundance: .; CDR3aa: CASSVPGQYSNQPQHF; CDR3nt: TGTGCCAGCAGCGTGCCCGGGCAGTATAGCAATCAGCCCCAGCATTTT
j_gene: TRBJ1-4; d_gene: TRBD1; v_gene: TRBV2; abundance: .; CDR3aa: CASRRGGGTNEKLFF; CDR3nt: TGTGCCAGCAGGCGAGGGGGCGGTACTAATGAAAAACTGTTTTTT
j_gene: TRBJ2-1; d_gene: .; v_gene: TRBV19; abundance: .; CDR3aa: CASTPGARTSYNEQFF; CDR3nt: TGTGCCAGTACCCCGGGAGCGCGAACCTCCTACAATGAGCAGTTCTTC
j_gene: TRBJ2-7; d_gene: .; v_gene: TRBV7-6; abundance: few; CDR3aa: CASSLEAGYEQYF; CDR3nt: TGTGCCAGCAGCTTAGAGGCAGGGTACGAGCAGTACTTC
j_gene: TRBJ2-5; d_gene: .; v_gene: TRBV18; abundance: once; CDR3aa: CASSRGEQETQYF; CDR3nt: TGTGCCAGCTCACGGGGGGAACAAGAGACCCAGTACTTC
j_gene: TRBJ1-2; d_gene: .; v_gene: TRBV3-1/TRBV3-2; abundance: .; CDR3aa: CASSQGQTGYTF; CDR3nt: TGTGCCAGCAGCCAAGGACAGACCGGCTACACCTTC
j_gene: TRBJ2-3; d_gene: TRBD1; v_gene: TRBV10-2; abundance: .; CDR3aa: CASSEPGGTQYF; CDR3nt: TGCGCCAGCAGTGAGCCAGGGGGTACGCAGTATTTT
j_gene: TRBJ1-6; d_gene: .; v_gene: TRBV4-3; abundance: once; CDR3aa: CASSQLPQGASPLHF; CDR3nt: TGCGCCAGCAGCCAGTTGCCACAGGGAGCTTCACCCCTCCACTTT
j_gene: TRBJ1-1; d_gene: .; v_gene: TRBV12-3/TRBV12-4; abundance: .; CDR3aa: CASSFGAEAFF; CDR3nt: TGTGCCAGCAGTTTCGGGGCTGAAGCTTTCTTT
j_gene: TRBJ1-2; d_gene: .; v_gene: TRBV3-1/TRBV3-2; abundance: .; CDR3aa: CASSQDLINYGYTF; CDR3nt: TGTGCCAGCAGCCAGGACCTTATCAACTATGGCTACACCTTC
j_gene: TRBJ1-4; d_gene: TRBD1; v_gene: TRBV4-1; abundance: once; CDR3aa: CASRNRGEKLFF; CDR3nt: TGCGCCAGCAGAAACAGGGGTGAAAAACTGTTTTTT
j_gene: TRBJ1-2; d_gene: .; v_gene: TRBV5-1; abundance: .; CDR3aa: CASSARTDSYGYTF; CDR3nt: TGCGCCAGCAGCGCTAGGACAGACTCCTATGGCTACACCTTC
j_gene: TRBJ2-3; d_gene: .; v_gene: TRBV7-9; abundance: .; CDR3aa: CASSPRGGEGDTQYF; CDR3nt: TGTGCCAGCAGCCCGAGGGGGGGAGAGGGAGATACGCAGTATTTT
j_gene: TRBJ2-2; d_gene: .; v_gene: TRBV9; abundance: medium-sized; CDR3aa: CASSVGIGTGELFF; CDR3nt: TGTGCCAGCAGCGTAGGAATAGGGACCGGGGAGCTGTTTTTT
j_gene: TRBJ2-3; d_gene: TRBD2; v_gene: TRBV13; abundance: .; CDR3aa: CASRSGLEDYTQYF; CDR3nt: TGTGCCAGCAGATCGGGACTAGAGGATTATACGCAGTATTTT
j_gene: TRBJ2-1; d_gene: TRBD2; v_gene: TRBV7-2; abundance: .; CDR3aa: CASSLVTGTSLPYNEQFF; CDR3nt: TGTGCCAGCAGCTTAGTTACGGGGACTAGCCTTCCCTACAATGAGCAGTTCTTC
j_gene: TRBJ2-7; d_gene: .; v_gene: TRBV29-1; abundance: .; CDR3aa: CSVEGRGKSRYEQYF; CDR3nt: TGCAGCGTTGAAGGGCGAGGGAAAAGTCGCTACGAGCAGTACTTC
j_gene: TRBJ2-5; d_gene: .; v_gene: TRBV19; abundance: .; CDR3aa: CASRGAIGETQYF; CDR3nt: TGTGCCAGTAGGGGGGCAATAGGAGAGACCCAGTACTTC
j_gene: TRBJ2-4; d_gene: .; v_gene: TRBV6-2/TRBV6-3; abundance: .; CDR3aa: CASSYPTVQNIQYF; CDR3nt: TGTGCCAGCAGTTACCCGACCGTTCAGAACATTCAGTACTTC
j_gene: TRBJ1-1; d_gene: TRBD1; v_gene: TRBV19; abundance: .; CDR3aa: CATNHYSGGAFF; CDR3nt: TGTGCCACCAACCACTACTCAGGGGGGGCTTTCTTT
j_gene: TRBJ1-1; d_gene: .; v_gene: TRBV7-9; abundance: .; CDR3aa: CASSRRDGEAFF; CDR3nt: TGTGCCAGCAGCCGCCGGGACGGTGAAGCTTTCTTT
j_gene: TRBJ1-1; d_gene: .; v_gene: TRBV9; abundance: .; CDR3aa: CASSTRAENTEAFF; CDR3nt: TGTGCCAGCAGCACCCGGGCCGAGAACACTGAAGCTTTCTTT
j_gene: TRBJ1-2; d_gene: .; v_gene: TRBV5-1; abundance: .; CDR3aa: CASSPGDRTDYGYTF; CDR3nt: TGCGCCAGCAGCCCGGGCGACAGAACCGACTATGGCTACACCTTC
j_gene: TRBJ2-1; d_gene: .; v_gene: TRBV7-9; abundance: .; CDR3aa: CASSLDGPNEQFF; CDR3nt: TGTGCCAGCAGCTTGGACGGTCCCAATGAGCAGTTCTTC
j_gene: TRBJ2-1; d_gene: TRBD2; v_gene: TRBV20-1; abundance: .; CDR3aa: CSASLGSGRGRYNEQFF; CDR3nt: TGCAGTGCTAGTCTGGGTAGCGGGAGGGGTAGGTACAATGAGCAGTTCTTC
j_gene: TRBJ2-1; d_gene: .; v_gene: TRBV9; abundance: once; CDR3aa: CASSPGHYNEQFF; CDR3nt: TGTGCCAGCAGCCCAGGCCACTACAATGAGCAGTTCTTC
j_gene: TRBJ1-2; d_gene: .; v_gene: TRBV5-1; abundance: .; CDR3aa: CASSPGTSGASNYGYTF; CDR3nt: TGCGCCAGCAGCCCCGGGACATCAGGCGCTTCTAACTATGGCTACACCTTC
j_gene: TRBJ2-7; d_gene: .; v_gene: TRBV7-2; abundance: once; CDR3aa: CASSAGVFEQYF; CDR3nt: TGTGCCAGCAGCGCCGGGGTCTTCGAGCAGTACTTC
j_gene: TRBJ1-1; d_gene: TRBD1; v_gene: TRBV7-3; abundance: .; CDR3aa: CASSKTGANTEAFF; CDR3nt: TGTGCCAGCAGCAAGACAGGGGCGAACACTGAAGCTTTCTTT
j_gene: TRBJ2-3; d_gene: .; v_gene: TRBV14; abundance: .; CDR3aa: CASSPIAPYTDTQYF; CDR3nt: TGTGCCAGCAGCCCGATCGCGCCCTACACAGATACGCAGTATTTT
j_gene: TRBJ1-3; d_gene: .; v_gene: TRBV3-1/TRBV3-2; abundance: .; CDR3aa: CASSQNKDGGNTIYF; CDR3nt: TGTGCCAGCAGCCAAAATAAGGACGGAGGAAACACCATATATTTT
j_gene: TRBJ2-3; d_gene: .; v_gene: TRBV7-3; abundance: .; CDR3aa: CASSPGSGDTDTQYF; CDR3nt: TGTGCCAGCAGCCCCGGATCGGGGGACACAGATACGCAGTATTTT
j_gene: TRBJ1-1; d_gene: TRBD1; v_gene: TRBV6-2/TRBV6-3; abundance: .; CDR3aa: CASSVRDRVPEAFF; CDR3nt: TGTGCCAGCAGCGTCCGGGACAGGGTCCCCGAAGCTTTCTTT
j_gene: TRBJ1-5; d_gene: TRBD1; v_gene: TRBV24-1; abundance: .; CDR3aa: CATSLTGGNQPQHF; CDR3nt: TGTGCCACCAGCCTGACAGGGGGCAATCAGCCCCAGCATTTT
j_gene: TRBJ2-1; d_gene: .; v_gene: TRBV7-3; abundance: .; CDR3aa: CASSIEGTYYNEQFF; CDR3nt: TGTGCCAGCAGCATCGAGGGGACGTACTACAATGAGCAGTTCTTC
j_gene: TRBJ2-7; d_gene: TRBD1; v_gene: TRBV18; abundance: once; CDR3aa: CASSPLGPGQGANEQYF; CDR3nt: TGTGCCAGCTCACCATTGGGACCGGGACAGGGGGCTAACGAGCAGTACTTC
j_gene: TRBJ2-2; d_gene: TRBD2; v_gene: TRBV5-1; abundance: few; CDR3aa: CASSLGLAANTGELFF; CDR3nt: TGCGCCAGCAGCTTGGGACTAGCGGCGAACACCGGGGAGCTGTTTTTT
j_gene: TRBJ1-6; d_gene: .; v_gene: TRBV5-1; abundance: .; CDR3aa: CASSLVLLALRTVKSNSPLHF; CDR3nt: TGCGCCAGCAGCTTGGTGTTATTGGCCCTAAGGACAGTCAAGTCAAATTCACCCCTCCACTTT
j_gene: TRBJ1-3; d_gene: TRBD1; v_gene: TRBV9; abundance: few; CDR3aa: CASSLGGAGNTIYF; CDR3nt: TGTGCCAGCAGCCTAGGGGGCGCTGGAAACACCATATATTTT
j_gene: TRBJ2-7; d_gene: .; v_gene: TRBV3-1/TRBV3-2; abundance: .; CDR3aa: CASSPSPPSYEQYF; CDR3nt: TGTGCCAGCAGCCCTTCTCCCCCATCCTACGAGCAGTACTTC
j_gene: TRBJ1-5; d_gene: TRBD1; v_gene: TRBV2; abundance: .; CDR3aa: CASSIPGQGYNQPQHF; CDR3nt: TGTGCCAGCAGTATCCCGGGACAGGGATACAATCAGCCCCAGCATTTT
j_gene: TRBJ1-2; d_gene: .; v_gene: TRBV6-5; abundance: .; CDR3aa: CASTQGSGYTF; CDR3nt: TGTGCCAGCACCCAGGGAAGTGGCTACACCTTC
j_gene: TRBJ2-7; d_gene: .; v_gene: TRBV4-2; abundance: many; CDR3aa: CASSLDWAVSSYEQYF; CDR3nt: TGTGCCAGCAGCCTTGATTGGGCAGTTAGCTCCTACGAGCAGTACTTC
j_gene: TRBJ1-2; d_gene: .; v_gene: TRBV29-1; abundance: .; CDR3aa: CSVVTDLYGYTF; CDR3nt: TGCAGCGTTGTGACAGACCTCTATGGCTACACCTTC